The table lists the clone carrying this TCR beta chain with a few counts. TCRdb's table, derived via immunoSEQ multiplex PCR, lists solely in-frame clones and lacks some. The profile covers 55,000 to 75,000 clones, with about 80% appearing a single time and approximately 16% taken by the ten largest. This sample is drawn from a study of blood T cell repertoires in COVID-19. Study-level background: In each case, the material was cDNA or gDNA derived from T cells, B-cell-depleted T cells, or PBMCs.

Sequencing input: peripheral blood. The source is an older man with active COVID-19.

CDR3 in DNA: TGTGCCAGCAGCCAACGGACAGGATTGAGCACCGGGGAGCTGTTTTTT. This translates into CASSQRTGLSTGELFF. The rearrangement joins TRBV7-3 to TRBJ2-2; 7 bases line up with TRBD1. The CDR3 runs 16 residues. V lost 5 bases, J lost 4 bases, and 10 bases stayed unmatched. Germline V gene data show CDR1 as SGHTA and CDR2 as FQGTGA.